The 6 T cell receptor beta chains presented below share a single source sample, sequenced in a study of cytomegalovirus exposure and HLA in healthy donors. Primers for the PCR totalled 60 Vbeta and 13 Jbeta. Assay: immunoSEQ multiplex PCR; the TCRdb copy retains only in-frame clones and omits some. The sample consists of roughly 160,000 clones, almost 80% of them appearing once. The sequenced sample was PBMCs. These receptors were taken from a woman aged 45-65 years in good health and CMV-seronegative.

This clone was recorded only once. The V and J genes are TRBV27 and TRBJ2-7; TRBD1 is a possible D gene (5 bases). V gave up 5 bases and J gave up 0 bases, with 14 bases separating them. The V gene's germline CDR1 is MNHEY and CDR2 SMNVEV (reference sequence). The CDR3 loop spans 15 amino acids. For the CDR3, the DNA is TGTGCCAGCAGTCCCTCGGACATCCGCTCCTACGAGCAGTACTTC. It translates to CASSPSDIRSYEQYF.

The CDR3 nucleotides are TGTGCCAGCAGCTTTAGCCCTCTGGGAGGACGGTGGGACACTGAAGCTTTCTTT. It is translated as CASSFSPLGGRWDTEAFF. The chain is built from TRBV7-2 and TRBJ1-1; D is unresolved. This CDR3 has 18 residues. Trimming removed 3 bases from V and 3 bases from J, with 23 bases in between. The germline V gene encodes CDR1 SGHTA and CDR2 FQGNSA.

The rearrangement uses TRBV6-5 and TRBJ2-7; 9 positions agree with TRBD1. Germline V CDR1 and CDR2: MNHEY, SVGAGI. CDR3 length: 15 amino acids. V gave up 8 bases and J gave up 1 base; unmatched junction bases: 9. The CDR3 DNA follows: TGTGCCAGCGCAAGTTCAGGGACAGGGTCCTACGAGCAGTACTTC. Residues: CASASSGTGSYEQYF.

V gene TRBV9 combines with J gene TRBJ2-7, with no clear D. V dropped 0 bases and J dropped 3 bases, with 13 bases sitting between them. The germline CDR1 and CDR2 sequences are SGDLS and YYNGEE. This CDR3 contains 15 residues. CDR3 protein: CASSVASEVFYEQYF. For the CDR3, the DNA is TGTGCCAGCAGCGTAGCTAGTGAGGTCTTCTACGAGCAGTACTTC. The full variable domain, its missing parts supplied by reference TRBV9 and TRBJ2-7, is DSGVTQTPKHLITATGQRVTLRCSPRSGDLSVYWYQQSLDQGLQFLIQYYNGEERAKGNILERFSAQQFPDLHSELNLSSLELGDSALYFCASSVASEVFYEQYFGPGTRLTVT.

A few counts support this clone. V and J are TRBV4-1 and TRBJ1-4; maybe TRBD1 (5 bases). In germline, CDR1 is MGHRA, CDR2 YSYEKL. V dropped 0 bases and J dropped 8 bases, with 10 bases sitting between them. The length of the CDR3 is 14 residues. CDR3 sequence reads: CASSQDQGREKLFF. DNA for the CDR3: TGCGCCAGCAGCCAAGACCAGGGTCGGGAAAAACTGTTTTTT.

This clone occurred once. Other DNA variants within this sample encode the same CDR3. The chain uses TRBV2 and TRBJ2-5; D unclear. Germline V lookup: CDR1 SNHLY, CDR2 FYNNEI. V lost 7 bases and J 3 bases, leaving 9 bases between the germline ends. CDR3 size: 12 residues. CDR3 sequence: CASNLREETQYF. The CDR3 coding sequence is TGTGCCAGCAATCTCCGGGAAGAGACCCAGTACTTC.